One TCR beta chain is described in this entry. Deletions cut 0 bases from V and 6 bases from J, with 15 bases between. The germline V gene encodes CDR1 GTSNPN and CDR2 SVGIG (reference sequence). This CDR3 comprises 15 residues. The sample belongs to a study of blood T cell repertoires in COVID-19. Study-level background: Sources were T cells, B-cell-depleted T cells, or PBMCs; the material itself was cDNA or gDNA.

Original processing notes: Amplification from reference gene primers served as the basis for estimated nucleated cell counts. Produced via immunoSEQ multiplex PCR; TCRdb's table is partial and in-frame only. V, J and clone size reflect that table, while D and trimming were determined from the DNA. The sample lists 77,000 or so clones; 75% to 85% were seen once. While infection was still active, Seattle patients were enrolled and then followed longitudinally. The chain recombines TRBV30 with TRBJ1-5, with a tentative D call TRBD1 (6 bases). Sequencing input: peripheral blood. This clonotype was sampled from a man aged 25-45 years with COVID-19, enrolled during active disease. In DNA form, the CDR3 reads TGTGCCTGGAGTGTAGAGGACAGTCTTGGTCAGCCCCAGCATTTT. Translating gives CAWSVEDSLGQPQHF.